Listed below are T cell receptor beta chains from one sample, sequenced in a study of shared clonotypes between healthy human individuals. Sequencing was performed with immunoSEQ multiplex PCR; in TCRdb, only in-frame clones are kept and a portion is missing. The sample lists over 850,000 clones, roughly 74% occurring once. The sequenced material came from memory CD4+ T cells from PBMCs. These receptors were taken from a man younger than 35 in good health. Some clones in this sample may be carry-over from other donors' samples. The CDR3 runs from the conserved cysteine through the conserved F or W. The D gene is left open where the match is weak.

CDR3: CASRRQGAGEQYF; D: TRBD1; V: TRBV6-1; J: TRBJ2-7
CDR3: CASRAGGAGQPQHF; D: TRBD1; V: TRBV7-2; J: TRBJ1-5
CDR3: CASSLATSGKETQYF; D: TRBD2; V: TRBV5-1; J: TRBJ2-5
CDR3: CASSLREETQYF; D: .; V: TRBV18; J: TRBJ2-5
CDR3: CASSFGGKTEAFF; D: .; V: TRBV5-5; J: TRBJ1-1
CDR3: CSVQVQTNTGELFF; D: .; V: TRBV29-1; J: TRBJ2-2
CDR3: CASSQGVTSGHNEQFF; D: TRBD2; V: TRBV4-3; J: TRBJ2-1
CDR3: CASSVEPQENTEAFF; D: .; V: TRBV9; J: TRBJ1-1
CDR3: CASSGGPHFWATGETQYF; D: .; V: TRBV9; J: TRBJ2-5
CDR3: CARSADTYNEQFF; D: .; V: TRBV5-3; J: TRBJ2-1
CDR3: CASSFRGVYEQYF; D: TRBD2; V: TRBV28; J: TRBJ2-7
CDR3: CASSAPDTPGAPLHF; D: .; V: TRBV6-1; J: TRBJ1-6
CDR3: CASSKDYVPSPEELFF; D: .; V: TRBV21-1; J: TRBJ2-2
CDR3: CASGRLAGEGNEQFF; D: TRBD2; V: TRBV2; J: TRBJ2-1
CDR3: CASRPDPRGTEAFF; D: .; V: TRBV2; J: TRBJ1-1
CDR3: CASSAGQSYEQYF; D: .; V: TRBV5-6; J: TRBJ2-7
CDR3: CASREGLGPTGELFF; D: TRBD2; V: TRBV5-6; J: TRBJ2-2
CDR3: CASRNVVTSSNEQYF; D: TRBD2; V: TRBV6-6; J: TRBJ2-7
CDR3: CSVEAGGGEQYF; D: .; V: TRBV29-1; J: TRBJ2-7
CDR3: CASSLWGLGEQYF; D: .; V: TRBV27; J: TRBJ2-7
CDR3: CASSFPWSGETQYF; D: .; V: TRBV28; J: TRBJ2-5
CDR3: CASSLVGQGVQPQHF; D: TRBD1; V: TRBV7-8; J: TRBJ1-5
CDR3: CAWSDAGAEAFF; D: .; V: TRBV30; J: TRBJ1-1
CDR3: CASSFLPTGLQETQYF; D: TRBD1; V: TRBV19; J: TRBJ2-5
CDR3: CASSQGPVADTQYF; D: .; V: TRBV4-2; J: TRBJ2-3
CDR3: CASSPAPGQGHYEQYF; D: TRBD1; V: TRBV27; J: TRBJ2-7